These 5 T cell receptor beta chains came from one sample sequenced in a study of radiotherapy plus CTLA-4 blockade in lung cancer. This table comes from immunoSEQ multiplex PCR, and its TCRdb copy is limited to in-frame clones, with some not included. The sample consists of roughly 100,000 clones, 85% of them appearing once. The specimen was peripheral blood, collected from a patient treated with radiotherapy plus ipilimumab. These receptors all come from a human donor with non-small cell lung cancer that progressed on radiotherapy plus ipilimumab. Some clones in this sample may be carry-over from other donors' samples.

The CDR3 sequence: CASGHRGSGNTIYF. In DNA form, the CDR3 reads TGTGCCAGTGGGCACAGGGGATCTGGAAACACCATATATTTT. The chain has TRBV27 and TRBJ1-3; 7 bases map to TRBD1. V dropped 9 bases and J dropped 1; count of bases not matched to a gene: 6. Per germline, CDR1 MNHEY and CDR2 SMNVEV (reference sequence). This CDR3 is built from 14 residues.

V is TRBV5-6 and J is TRBJ2-2, with 10 bases matching TRBD2. With V trimmed by 3 bases and J by 0 bases, 5 bases remained unmatched. Germline CDR1 and CDR2: SGHDT and YYEEEE. This CDR3 spans 17 amino acids. The CDR3 nucleotides are TGTGCCAGCAGCTCGGTGGGACTAGCGCCGAACACCGGGGAGCTGTTTTTT. Protein sequence: CASSSVGLAPNTGELFF.

This sequence joins TRBV5-1 and TRBJ2-5; D might be TRBD1 (7 bases). The DNA end favors TRBJ2-7, so the J call may be wrong. The CDR3 extends over 15 amino acids. Germline CDR1 SGHRS, CDR2 YFSETQ. CDR3 protein: CASSLGSGGGSEQYF. CDR3 DNA sequence: TGCGCCAGCAGCTTGGGCTCAGGGGGAGGTAGCGAGCAGTACTTC.

This chain joins TRBV4-2 and TRBJ2-7; 7 bases align to TRBD2. With 4 bases clipped from V and 5 bases from J, the junction kept 14 bases outside the gene matches. This CDR3 spans 16 amino acids. Germline V gives CDR1 LGHNA, CDR2 YNFKEQ. The CDR3 protein is CASSPSSRTSGHEQYF. In DNA, the CDR3 is TGTGCCAGCAGCCCTAGCTCCCGGACTAGTGGGCACGAGCAGTACTTC.

The J gene is TRBJ2-3, the V gene TRBV12-2; the tabulated D call, TRBD2, remains unverified against the DNA. TRBV12-2 is a pseudogene. This CDR3 is 12 amino acids long. The DNA for the CDR3 is TGTGCAAGTCGCGCGGGCCCAGATACGCAGTATTTT. Amino acid sequence: CASRAGPDTQYF.